The entry that follows covers one T cell receptor beta chain sequence. Its antigen specificity is not known. Base qualities are not at hand, and no much larger clone is one base apart. Genomic DNA was extracted from sorted cells with the QIAGEN DNeasy Blood and Tissue Kit for TCRbeta CDR3 sequencing. High-throughput TCRbeta CDR3 sequencing, which included PCR amplification with bias correction and internal controls, was done commercially through immunoSEQ. Per the original workflow: Unique productive TCRbeta sequences were defined by CDR3 nucleotide sequence where primers matched, otherwise by CDR3 amino acid sequence with Vbeta and Jbeta genes. To correct for sorting error, sequences found in more than one sorted population at a frequency ratio of 2:1 or less were discarded, and the remaining shared sequences were assigned to the population with the higher frequency. Donor-reactive sequences were defined as at least 5-fold expanded in CFSE-low cells versus unstimulated cells, with frequency of at least 0.01% in CFSE-low cells. Jensen-Shannon divergence calculated on the top 100 TCRbeta sequences ranked by frequency was used to measure repertoire divergence. For samples with multiple sequencing runs, sorting error was corrected in each run separately before the runs were combined. What TCRdb holds here is the immuneACCESS table cut down to in-frame rearrangements. Part of the clones is not present; checked against another copy, under half of the missing clones reflect an unresolved V gene, and the others are unexplained. That table gives V, J and clone size, and the DNA gave D and trimming. The sample records some 100,000 clones, 92% of which are singletons. Approximately 0.59% of the sample lies in the top ten.

This sample stems from a study of Tregs in tolerant kidney transplant recipients (dated by TCRdb to between 2019 and 2020). About the full investigation: The study used TCRbeta sequencing to identify donor-specific regulatory T cells before combined kidney and bone marrow transplantation, then tracked those cells after transplant. In a few healthy controls, several methods of expanding Tregs specific for an allogeneic donor were compared by TCRbeta repertoire sequencing.

Thawed PBMCs were FACS-sorted into unstimulated Tregs (CD4+CD25+CD127-), CD4+ non-Tregs (CD4+CD25-), CD4 cells and CD8 cells. Blood from healthy controls was obtained either from healthy volunteers or as purchased buffy coats. Healthy control blood was processed to PBMCs with a Ficoll density gradient and then cryopreserved, whereas patient PBMCs were collected both before and after transplant. Inclusive of the bounding cysteine and phenylalanine, the CDR3 is 14 residues long. Only the CDR3 part of the read is kept: 42 bases, read in frame from the first base. From V the trimming removes 5 bases and from J it removes 5 bases, while the gene matches leave 6 bases of the junction unaccounted for. The germline V gene (reference sequence) supplies CDR1 LNHNV and CDR2 YYDKDF. Results the study describes overall, beyond this receptor: Biological reproducibility was not examined directly, but technical replication error appeared to be minimal. Expanding Tregs with activated donor B cells appeared to identify the most biologically relevant and donor-specific TCRbeta repertoire. Because the study included only a small number of patients, the results must be confirmed in larger populations and under other immunosuppression protocols.

The chain links TRBV15 with TRBJ1-5, with 7 central nucleotides matching TRBD1. The clonotype originates from a human donor in good health. Sequencing was performed on CD4+ T cells from blood. The CDR3 in this case is CATSGRQGDQPQHF. The nucleotide sequence reads as follows: TGTGCCACCAGCGGTAGACAGGGCGATCAGCCCCAGCATTTT.